Sequencing of this T cell receptor (beta chain) was carried out in a study of blood T cell repertoires in COVID-19. As originally analysed: Amplification from reference gene primers served as the basis for estimated nucleated cell counts. Clones were sequenced by immunoSEQ multiplex PCR, and TCRdb holds only the in-frame ones, with some missing. V, J and clone size derive from that table, while D and trimming were established from the DNA sequence. The data contain 90,000 to 120,000 clones, about four fifths of them singletons. The V gene lost 2 bases and the J gene lost 7 bases, with 13 bases spanning the gap. Germline loops: CDR1 SGHDT, CDR2 YYEEEE. The CDR3 covers 15 residues.

The chain employs TRBV5-6 and TRBJ1-6; D unresolved. Sequencing was performed on peripheral blood. The clonotype was recovered from a woman aged 65 to 85 with acute or convalescent COVID-19. DNA of the CDR3: TGTGCCAGCAGCTTCCTCGAGGGAAGGAATTCACCCCTCCACTTT. It yields the protein CASSFLEGRNSPLHF.